This T cell receptor (beta chain) was retrieved from a study of radiotherapy plus CTLA-4 blockade in lung cancer. CDR3 length: 12 residues. The germline V and J ends were trimmed by 2 bases and 10 bases, with 6 bases remaining between them. Germline V gene data show CDR1 as LGHNA and CDR2 as YSLEER. Notes on the study in general: TCR clones of tumor origin grew in blood after radiotherapy plus ipilimumab.

The protocol was immunoSEQ multiplex PCR, while the TCRdb copy is restricted to in-frame clones and leaves out a portion. This sample yields around 45,000 clones, of which around 76% are seen a single time; 8.3% belongs to the top ten. Worth noting for this clone: No antigen is known for it.

Specimen: peripheral blood, collected from a patient treated with radiotherapy plus ipilimumab. V usage is TRBV4-3 and J usage is TRBJ1-6; D call uncertain. The sequence derives from a human donor with non-small cell lung cancer who had stable disease on radiotherapy plus ipilimumab. Here the CDR3 reads CASSQPSSPLHF. The DNA for the CDR3 is TGCGCCAGCAGCCAACCGTCCTCACCCCTCCACTTT.